This T cell receptor beta chain was captured in a study of CDR3 diversity in severe acne. This clonotype was observed a single time. This CDR3 comprises 15 residues. The germline gives CDR1 LNHDA, CDR2 SQIVND (reference sequence). V shed 5 bases, J shed 2 bases, and the junction held 6 bases outside the gene matches. From the PCR reads, TCRdb called clonotypes with MiXCR, one entry per CDR3 protein. Among around 83,000 distinct CDR3 sequences listed, around 54% were seen once. The sample was blood. The chain is built from TRBV19 and TRBJ2-3; 8 bases are shared with TRBD2. The source of this sequence is a male donor with severe acne vulgaris. Here the CDR3 DNA reads TGTGCCAGTAGTTCCACAGCGGGAGTCACAGATACGCAGTATTTT. It translates to CASSSTAGVTDTQYF. The full variable domain, with the rest looked up from reference TRBV19 and TRBJ2-3, is DGGITQSPKYLFRKEGQNVTLSCEQNLNHDAMYWYRQDPGQGLRLIYYSQIVNDFQKGDIAEGYSVSREKKESFPLTVTSAQKNPTAFYLCASSSTAGVTDTQYFGPGTRLTVL.